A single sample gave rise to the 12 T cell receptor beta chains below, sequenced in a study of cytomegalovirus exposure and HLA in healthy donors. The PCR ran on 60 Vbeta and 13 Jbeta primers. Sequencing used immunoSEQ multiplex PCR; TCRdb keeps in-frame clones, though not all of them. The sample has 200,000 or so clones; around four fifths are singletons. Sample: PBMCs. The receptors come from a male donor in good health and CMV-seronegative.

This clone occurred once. The CDR3 is CASSTISGSSGNYEQYF. CDR3 coding DNA: TGTGCCAGTAGTACCATTTCGGGGTCTAGCGGAAACTACGAGCAGTACTTC. The V gene is TRBV19, the J gene TRBJ2-7, with TRBD2 matching 7 bases. The length of the CDR3 is 17 residues. V lost 4 bases and J lost 3; bases outside the gene matches: 15. The germline gives CDR1 LNHDA, CDR2 SQIVND (reference sequence).

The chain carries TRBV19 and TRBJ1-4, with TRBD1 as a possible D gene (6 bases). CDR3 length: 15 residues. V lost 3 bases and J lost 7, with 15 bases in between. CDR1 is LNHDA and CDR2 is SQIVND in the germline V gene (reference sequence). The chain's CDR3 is CASSIGRAGVEKLFF. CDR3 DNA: TGTGCCAGTAGTATTGGAAGGGCAGGGGTTGAAAAACTGTTTTTT.

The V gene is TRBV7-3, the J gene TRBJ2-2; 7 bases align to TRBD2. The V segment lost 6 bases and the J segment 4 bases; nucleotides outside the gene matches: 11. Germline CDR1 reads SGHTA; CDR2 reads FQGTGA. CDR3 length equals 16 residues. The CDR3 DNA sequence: TGTGCCAGCAGTCGGAGCGGGGTTGGTAGCACCGGGGAGCTGTTTTTT. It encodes CASSRSGVGSTGELFF.

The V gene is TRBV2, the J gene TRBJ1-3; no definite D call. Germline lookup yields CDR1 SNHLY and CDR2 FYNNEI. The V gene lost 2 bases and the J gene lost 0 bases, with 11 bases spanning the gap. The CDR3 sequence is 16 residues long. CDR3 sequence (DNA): TGTGCCAGCAGTGAACTGAGACACACCTCTGGAAACACCATATATTTT. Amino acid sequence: CASSELRHTSGNTIYF.

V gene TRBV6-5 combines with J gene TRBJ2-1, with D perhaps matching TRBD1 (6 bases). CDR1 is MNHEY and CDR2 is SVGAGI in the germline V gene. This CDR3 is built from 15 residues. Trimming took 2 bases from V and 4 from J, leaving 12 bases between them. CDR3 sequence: CASSYRTAKYNEQFF. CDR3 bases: TGTGCCAGCAGTTACCGGACAGCGAAATACAATGAGCAGTTCTTC.

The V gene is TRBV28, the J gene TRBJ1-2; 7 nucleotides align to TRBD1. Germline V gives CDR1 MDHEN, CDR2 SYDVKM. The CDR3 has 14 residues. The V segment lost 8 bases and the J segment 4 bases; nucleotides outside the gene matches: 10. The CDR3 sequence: CASRDSTLFYGYTF. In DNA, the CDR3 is TGTGCCAGCCGGGACAGTACTCTCTTCTATGGCTACACCTTC.

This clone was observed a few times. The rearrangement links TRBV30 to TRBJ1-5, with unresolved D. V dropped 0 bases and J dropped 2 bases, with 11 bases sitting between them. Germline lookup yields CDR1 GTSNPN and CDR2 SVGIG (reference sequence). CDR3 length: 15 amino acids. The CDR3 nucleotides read TGTGCCTGGAGTGTAGGAGAGGTTGGCAATCAGCCCCAGCATTTT. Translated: CAWSVGEVGNQPQHF.

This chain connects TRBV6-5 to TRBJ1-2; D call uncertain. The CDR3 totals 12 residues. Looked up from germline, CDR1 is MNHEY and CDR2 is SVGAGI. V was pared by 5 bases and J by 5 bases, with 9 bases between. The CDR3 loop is CASSGETYGYTF. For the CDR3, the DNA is TGTGCCAGCAGTGGGGAGACGTATGGCTACACCTTC.

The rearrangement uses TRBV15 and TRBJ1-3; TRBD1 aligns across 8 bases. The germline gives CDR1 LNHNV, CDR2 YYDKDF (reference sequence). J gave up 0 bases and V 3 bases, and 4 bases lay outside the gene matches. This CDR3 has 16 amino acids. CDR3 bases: TGTGCCACCAGCAGGGGGGGGACAGGCTCTGGAAACACCATATATTTT. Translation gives CATSRGGTGSGNTIYF.

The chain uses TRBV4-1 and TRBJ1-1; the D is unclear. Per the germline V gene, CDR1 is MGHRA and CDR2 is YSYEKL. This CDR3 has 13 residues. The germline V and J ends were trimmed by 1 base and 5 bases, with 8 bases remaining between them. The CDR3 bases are TGCGCCAGCAGCCAAGTCGAGTGGACTGAAGCTTTCTTT. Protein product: CASSQVEWTEAFF.

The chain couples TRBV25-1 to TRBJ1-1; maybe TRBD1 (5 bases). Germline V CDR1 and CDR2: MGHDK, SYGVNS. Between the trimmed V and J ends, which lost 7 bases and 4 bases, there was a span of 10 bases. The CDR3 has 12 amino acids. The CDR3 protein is CASKEGVTEAFF. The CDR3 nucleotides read TGTGCCAGCAAAGAAGGGGTCACTGAAGCTTTCTTT. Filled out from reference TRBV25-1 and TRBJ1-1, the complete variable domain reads EADIYQTPRYLVIGTGKKITLECSQTMGHDKMYWYQQDPGMELHLIHYSYGVNSTEKGDLSSESTVSRIRTEHFPLTLESARPSHTSQYLCASKEGVTEAFFGQGTRLTVV.

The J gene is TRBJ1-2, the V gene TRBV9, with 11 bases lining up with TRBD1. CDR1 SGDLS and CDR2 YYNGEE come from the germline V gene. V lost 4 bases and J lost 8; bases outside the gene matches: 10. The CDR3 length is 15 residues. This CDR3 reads CASSPVSGQGVGYTF. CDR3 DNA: TGTGCCAGCAGCCCGGTCTCGGGACAGGGGGTCGGCTACACCTTC.